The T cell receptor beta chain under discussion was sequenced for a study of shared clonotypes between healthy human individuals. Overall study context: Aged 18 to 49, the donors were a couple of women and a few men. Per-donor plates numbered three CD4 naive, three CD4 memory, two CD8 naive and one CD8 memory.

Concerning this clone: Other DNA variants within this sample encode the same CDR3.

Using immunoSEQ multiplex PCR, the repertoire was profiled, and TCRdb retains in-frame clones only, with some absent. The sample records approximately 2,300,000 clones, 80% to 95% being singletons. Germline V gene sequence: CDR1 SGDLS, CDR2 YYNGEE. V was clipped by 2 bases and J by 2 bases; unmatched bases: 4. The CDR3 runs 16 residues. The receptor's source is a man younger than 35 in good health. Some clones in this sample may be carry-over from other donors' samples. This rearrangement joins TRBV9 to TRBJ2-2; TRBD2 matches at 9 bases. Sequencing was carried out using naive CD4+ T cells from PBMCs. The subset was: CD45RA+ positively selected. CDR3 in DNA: TGTGCCAGCAGCGTGGCGCTAGCGGGAAACACCGGGGAGCTGTTTTTT. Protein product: CASSVALAGNTGELFF.